A selection of T cell receptor beta chains follows, all from one sample in a study of T cell changes during pregnancy in multiple sclerosis. Some clones are missing from TCRdb's copy, which holds only in-frame ones; the method was immunoSEQ multiplex PCR. The sample lists approximately 40,000 clones, roughly 90% occurring once. This specimen was CD4+ T cells from peripheral blood mononuclear cells, taken in the second trimester of pregnancy. Receptors originate from a female donor with multiple sclerosis, enrolled in a pregnancy study. Both conserved end residues are part of each CDR3. The D gene is left open where the match is weak. Clone size is shown for a subset of rows, as once, few, many or a class of expanded clone.

length: 14; V: TRBV7-7; D: NA; J: TRBJ2-5; size: NA; DNA: TGTGCTAGCAGCTCCCCCGGGGGTCGAGAGACCCAGTACTTC; CDR3: CASSSPGGRETQYF
length: 17; V: TRBV7-2; D: TRBD2; J: TRBJ2-1; size: NA; DNA: TGTGCCAGCAGCCCCGGACTAGCGGGAGGGGCGGGAAATGAGCAGTTCTTC; CDR3: CASSPGLAGGAGNEQFF
length: 14; V: TRBV19; D: NA; J: TRBJ2-1; size: once; DNA: TGTGCCAGTAAAGGGAGTCCCCCGGGCGATGAGCAGTTCTTC; CDR3: CASKGSPPGDEQFF
length: 16; V: TRBV6-6; D: TRBD1; J: TRBJ2-1; size: NA; DNA: TGTGCCAGCAGCACTCATGCCGGGACAGGGTCTAATGAGCAGTTCTTC; CDR3: CASSTHAGTGSNEQFF
length: 14; V: TRBV30; D: TRBD1; J: TRBJ2-1; size: NA; DNA: TGTGCCTGGAGTCGACAGGGCTTGAGGGATGAGCAGTTCTTC; CDR3: CAWSRQGLRDEQFF
length: 16; V: TRBV30; D: NA; J: TRBJ2-2; size: once; DNA: TGTGCCTGGAGTGCGGGCGCGGGTACGGGCACCGGGGAGCTGTTTTTT; CDR3: CAWSAGAGTGTGELFF
length: 15; V: TRBV11-1; D: TRBD2; J: TRBJ2-7; size: NA; DNA: TGTGCCAGCAGCCGAACTAGCGGAGCCTCCTACGAGCAGTACTTC; CDR3: CASSRTSGASYEQYF
length: 16; V: TRBV14; D: TRBD2; J: TRBJ2-1; size: NA; DNA: TGTGCCAGCAGCCAAGCGCGACTAGCGGGAGACAATGAGCAGTTCTTC; CDR3: CASSQARLAGDNEQFF
length: 14; V: TRBV6-5; D: TRBD2; J: TRBJ2-2; size: NA; DNA: TGTGCCAGCAGAATGACTAGCGGGGCCGGGGAGCTGTTTTTT; CDR3: CASRMTSGAGELFF
length: 16; V: TRBV19; D: TRBD2; J: TRBJ2-2; size: NA; DNA: TGTGCCAGTAGAATACTAGCGGGAGAAGGAAACGGGGAGCTGTTTTTT; CDR3: CASRILAGEGNGELFF
length: 14; V: TRBV30; D: NA; J: TRBJ2-7; size: NA; DNA: TGTGCCCTTAAGACCGGGGGTTCCTCCTACGAGCAGTACTTC; CDR3: CALKTGGSSYEQYF
length: 16; V: TRBV28; D: NA; J: TRBJ2-3; size: NA; DNA: TGTGCCAGCAGTTTGCTGGGAGTTGGTTTCCCAGATACGCAGTATTTT; CDR3: CASSLLGVGFPDTQYF
length: 12; V: TRBV6-5; D: NA; J: TRBJ1-2; size: NA; DNA: TGTGCCAGCAAACCAGGGAACTATGGCTACACCTTC; CDR3: CASKPGNYGYTF
length: 13; V: TRBV7-7; D: TRBD1; J: TRBJ2-1; size: NA; DNA: TGTGCTAGCAGCCCTCCAGGGGGCAATGAGCAGTTCTTC; CDR3: CASSPPGGNEQFF
length: 13; V: TRBV11-3; D: TRBD1; J: TRBJ1-1; size: NA; DNA: TGTGCCAGCAGCGCAGGGGGCAGGGCTGAAGCTTTCTTT; CDR3: CASSAGGRAEAFF
length: 14; V: TRBV5-6; D: NA; J: TRBJ2-7; size: NA; DNA: TGTGCCAGCAGCCAATTGGGGGGAGCCTACGAGCAGTACTTC; CDR3: CASSQLGGAYEQYF
length: 15; V: TRBV9; D: NA; J: TRBJ1-1; size: NA; DNA: TGTGCCAGCAGCGTTGGCGGACAGATGAACACTGAAGCTTTCTTT; CDR3: CASSVGGQMNTEAFF
length: 12; V: TRBV6-5; D: NA; J: TRBJ1-2; size: NA; DNA: TGTGCCAGCGGGTCCAGGGATACTGGCTACACCTTC; CDR3: CASGSRDTGYTF
length: 16; V: TRBV4-3; D: TRBD2; J: TRBJ2-2; size: NA; DNA: TGCGCCAGCAGCCAACCAGCGGGGGCGAACACCGGGGAGCTGTTTTTT; CDR3: CASSQPAGANTGELFF
length: 13; V: TRBV5-1; D: TRBD1; J: TRBJ2-7; size: NA; DNA: TGCGCCAGCAGCACCGGGACAGTCCACGAGCAGTACTTC; CDR3: CASSTGTVHEQYF
length: 12; V: TRBV7-2; D: TRBD1; J: TRBJ1-2; size: few; DNA: TGTGCCAGCAGCTCGGGGACAGTTGGCTACACCTTC; CDR3: CASSSGTVGYTF
length: 15; V: TRBV18; D: NA; J: TRBJ2-5; size: NA; DNA: TGTGCCAGCTCACCCGTCCCCGCCATGAGGGAGACCCAGTACTTC; CDR3: CASSPVPAMRETQYF
length: 15; V: TRBV19; D: NA; J: TRBJ2-2; size: few; DNA: TGTGCCAGTAGCCAGGTTGCGTCGAACACCGGGGAGCTGTTTTTT; CDR3: CASSQVASNTGELFF
length: 17; V: TRBV9; D: TRBD2; J: TRBJ2-2; size: NA; DNA: TGTGCCAGCAACAATGGGGGGGGTCAGGGCAGCACCGGGGAGCTGTTTTTT; CDR3: CASNNGGGQGSTGELFF
length: 15; V: TRBV27; D: TRBD1; J: TRBJ1-5; size: NA; DNA: TGTGCCAGCAGTAAGACAGGGGGGGACCGGCAGCCCCAGCATTTT; CDR3: CASSKTGGDRQPQHF